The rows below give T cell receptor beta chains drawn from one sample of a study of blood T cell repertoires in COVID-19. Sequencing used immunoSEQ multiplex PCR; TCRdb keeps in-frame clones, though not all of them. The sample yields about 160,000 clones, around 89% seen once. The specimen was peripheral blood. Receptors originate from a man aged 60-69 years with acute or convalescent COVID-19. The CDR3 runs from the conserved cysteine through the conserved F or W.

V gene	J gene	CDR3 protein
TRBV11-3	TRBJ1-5	CASSCETVISNQPQHF
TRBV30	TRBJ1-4	CAWSDGGTGVEKLFF
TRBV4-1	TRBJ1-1	CASSQGHGIGQGNTEAFF
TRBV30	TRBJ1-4	CAWSGKGGGRPLRSHEKLFF
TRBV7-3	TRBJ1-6	CASSAVQGPNSPLHF
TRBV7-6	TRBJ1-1	CASSFTGGSAEAFF
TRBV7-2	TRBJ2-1	CASSFHSGQVYNEQFF
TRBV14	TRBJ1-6	CASSQSSGVGTLHF
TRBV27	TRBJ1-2	CASSLDERRYGYTF
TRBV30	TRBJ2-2	CAWSVFGQTNTGELFF
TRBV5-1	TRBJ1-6	CASSLGGPRDSPLHF
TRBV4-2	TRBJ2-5	CASSQATSKETQYF
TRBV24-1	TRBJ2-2	CATSDLGRGITGELFF
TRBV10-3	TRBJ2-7	CAISGRRGPSDSYEQYF
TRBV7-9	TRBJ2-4	CASSQDTLAKNIQYF
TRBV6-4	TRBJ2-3	CASSPQGGTDTQYF
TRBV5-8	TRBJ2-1	CASSPWGGTYNEQFF
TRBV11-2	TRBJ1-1	CASSLTGVFESEAFF
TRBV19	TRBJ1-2	CASSPTGKGVWGYTF
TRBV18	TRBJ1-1	CASSPRTAGDTEAFF
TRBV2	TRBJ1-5	CATKPGQGHQPQHF
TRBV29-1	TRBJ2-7	CSVSMAGLSYEQYF
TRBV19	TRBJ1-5	CASSLGAGGAGNQPQHF
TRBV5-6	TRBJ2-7	CASSAGSRWYF